This TCR beta chain was observed in a study of blood T cell repertoires in COVID-19. A Seattle source enrolled patients during active infection and followed them longitudinally. Regarding this clone: Different DNA sequences within this sample yield the same CDR3.

Trimming shortened V by 0 bases and J by 1 base, and 10 bases separated the two germline ends. The CDR3 is 16 residues long. Germline V gene sequence: CDR1 SGHRS, CDR2 YFSETQ. The table came from immunoSEQ multiplex PCR; TCRdb's copy has only in-frame clones and leaves some out. The table lists under 200,000 clones, about 88% of them singletons. This rearrangement joins TRBV5-1 to TRBJ1-4; D is unresolved. The sample was peripheral blood. The clonotype was recovered from a woman aged 45-60 years with COVID-19, enrolled during active disease. CDR3 protein: CASSLGDTRTNEKLFF. The CDR3 nucleotides read TGCGCCAGCAGCTTGGGCGATACTAGAACTAATGAAAAACTGTTTTTT.